This T cell receptor beta chain was profiled in a study of identifying expanded T cells in peripheral blood. Generated by immunoSEQ multiplex PCR, the TCRdb table keeps only in-frame clones and is missing some. The sample has about 130,000 clones; about 88% are singletons. The CDR3 covers 15 residues. Germline assignment: CDR1 SGDLS and CDR2 YYNGEE. V gave up 3 bases and J gave up 4 bases, with 15 bases separating them. The TCR comes from a person between 18 and 69 years old in good health. The rearrangement uses TRBV9 and TRBJ2-3, with D possibly called TRBD1 or TRBD2 (5 bases each). Sequencing used blood. The chain's CDR3 is CASSGGIDAPDTQYF. CDR3 nucleotides: TGTGCCAGCAGCGGGGGGATCGACGCCCCAGATACGCAGTATTTT. The full variable domain, with the rest looked up from reference TRBV9 and TRBJ2-3, is DSGVTQTPKHLITATGQRVTLRCSPRSGDLSVYWYQQSLDQGLQFLIQYYNGEERAKGNILERFSAQQFPDLHSELNLSSLELGDSALYFCASSGGIDAPDTQYFGPGTRLTVL.